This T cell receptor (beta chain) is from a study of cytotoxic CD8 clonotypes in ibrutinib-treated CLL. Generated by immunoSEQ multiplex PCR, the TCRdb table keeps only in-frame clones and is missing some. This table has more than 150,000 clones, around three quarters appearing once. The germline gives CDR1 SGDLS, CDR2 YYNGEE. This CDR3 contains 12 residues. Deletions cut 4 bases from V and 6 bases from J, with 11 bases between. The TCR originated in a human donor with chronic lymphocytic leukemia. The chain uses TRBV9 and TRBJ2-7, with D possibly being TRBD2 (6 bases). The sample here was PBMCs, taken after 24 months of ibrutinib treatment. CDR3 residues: CASSRLGGEQYF. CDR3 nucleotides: TGTGCCAGCAGCCGACTAGGAGGCGAGCAGTACTTC.